This T cell receptor beta chain was documented in a study of T cell responses to AZD1222 COVID-19 vaccine. Findings and limits, study-wide: The peak T cell response came first, and repertoires were sampled only after it. White British ancestry dominated among donors, who included more females, and clonal diversity was possibly underestimated.

TCRdb keeps only in-frame clones here, not all; method: immunoSEQ multiplex PCR. The sample has about 200,000 clones, approximately 90% seen once. Points on this clone: The antigen is not known.

It was second doses at about 4 or about 12 weeks that were pooled. V gave up 3 bases and J gave up 6 bases; unmatched junction bases: 10. Germline-derived CDR1 and CDR2 are WSHSY and SAAADI. This CDR3 contains 16 residues. The chain links TRBV10-2 to TRBJ2-2; the match to TRBD1 covers 7 bases. The sequence was obtained from an adult who received the AZD1222 COVID-19 vaccine. This sample comprised peripheral blood, obtained 28 days after the second AZD1222 dose. The CDR3 DNA sequence: TGCGCCAGCAGTGACAGGGGGTATAGTGGTGCCGGGGAGCTGTTTTTT. This encodes CASSDRGYSGAGELFF.